Reported below is one TCR beta chain. These data come from a study of blood T cell repertoires in COVID-19. At the level of the study: Sample material is recorded as cDNA or gDNA derived from T cells, B-cell-depleted T cells, or PBMCs.

In the original processing: Reference gene primer amplification in the assay estimated nucleated cell counts. Clones were read by immunoSEQ multiplex PCR, and TCRdb kept only the in-frame ones, dropping some. V, J and clone size are taken as reported in that table, and D and trimming were inferred from the DNA itself. This sample has approximately 170,000 clones, with roughly nine tenths found just once. The CDR3 has 17 amino acids. The sequence came from a man in his late teens or twenties who had recovered from COVID-19. V and J are TRBV21-1 and TRBJ2-7; TRBD1, the D gene given by the table, was not confirmed from the DNA. TRBV21-1 is a documented pseudogene. The sample comprised peripheral blood. The DNA for the CDR3 is TGTGCCAGCAGCAAAGGGCCGGGACAGGGTTTTTCCTACGAGCAGTACTTC. This gives the protein CASSKGPGQGFSYEQYF.